This T cell receptor beta chain comes out of a study of radiotherapy plus CTLA-4 blockade in lung cancer. The study, taken as a whole, reports: Tumor-derived TCR clones expanded in blood after radiotherapy plus ipilimumab. How blood T cell clones changed early, along with interferon-beta, reportedly forecast response best.

This clone has only one observation. Its specificity is not known. Data came from immunoSEQ multiplex PCR; TCRdb stores just in-frame clones and leaves some out. Of about 62,000 clones in the sample, approximately 79% are singletons; the top ten hold about 3.1%. The germline CDR1 and CDR2 sequences are MNHEY and SVGAGI. The CDR3 sequence is 16 residues long. J lost 4 bases, V lost 0 bases, and 5 bases had no gene match. Focal radiation plus CTLA-4 blockade with ipilimumab was administered to patients who had chemo-refractory metastatic non-small-cell lung cancer. J is TRBJ1-2 and V is TRBV6-5; 10 bases line up with TRBD1. Sequences were derived from peripheral blood, sampled from a patient treated with radiotherapy plus ipilimumab. The TCR comes from a human donor with non-small cell lung cancer who had a complete response to radiotherapy plus ipilimumab. The CDR3 DNA follows: TGTGCCAGCAGTTACTCCAAGACAGGGGGCGGCTATGGCTACACCTTC. Its translation: CASSYSKTGGGYGYTF.